These 14 T cell receptor beta chains originate from one sample sequenced in a study of T cell responses to AZD1222 COVID-19 vaccine. Sequenced by immunoSEQ multiplex PCR; TCRdb stores in-frame clones only, minus some. The sample records roughly 120,000 clones, less than 90% being singletons. Material: peripheral blood, obtained on day 0 of AZD1222 vaccination. The receptors were sampled from an adult in good health.

This chain connects TRBV6-1 to TRBJ2-1; D is undetermined. V was clipped by 2 bases and J by 4 bases, with 3 bases between them. CDR3 length: 12 residues. CDR1 and CDR2 (germline): MNHNS, SASEGT. The CDR3 loop is CASSELYNEQFF. The CDR3 region has the DNA TGTGCCAGCAGTGAATTGTACAATGAGCAGTTCTTC.

The chain recombines TRBV7-3 with TRBJ1-1; D gene unclear. Trimming stripped 2 bases from V and 0 bases from J, with 7 bases between. The CDR3 covers 14 residues. The germline V gene encodes CDR1 SGHTA and CDR2 FQGTGA. CDR3 protein: CASSLEPMNTEAFF. CDR3 coding DNA: TGTGCCAGCAGCTTAGAACCGATGAACACTGAAGCTTTCTTT.

V gene TRBV6-5 combines with J gene TRBJ2-7; 7 nucleotides line up with TRBD1. Germline lookup yields CDR1 MNHEY and CDR2 SVGAGI. The trim removed 6 bases at V and 1 base at J, leaving 6 bases unmatched. The CDR3 contains 14 residues. The DNA of the CDR3 is TGTGCCAGCAGCCTGGGACAGAAGTCCTACGAGCAGTACTTC. Protein sequence: CASSLGQKSYEQYF.

This clone was counted once. This chain uses TRBV5-5 with TRBJ1-2; D gene uncertain. This CDR3 is 14 amino acids long. Germline loops: CDR1 SGHKS, CDR2 YYEKEE (reference sequence). Trimming left V 4 bases short and J 5 bases short, with 15 bases between. CDR3 region: CASSPTEAPYGYTF. The CDR3 bases are TGTGCCAGCAGCCCGACGGAGGCGCCTTATGGCTACACCTTC.

The chain uses TRBV27 and TRBJ1-2; no reliable D call. Germline V gene lookup returns CDR1 MNHEY and CDR2 SMNVEV (reference sequence). Trimming shortened V by 0 bases and J by 14 bases, and 22 bases separated the two germline ends. The CDR3 contains 15 residues. The CDR3 is CASSLSTPPRQQLTF. The CDR3 DNA reads as TGTGCCAGCAGTTTATCAACCCCACCCCGCCAGCAGTTGACCTTC.

V is TRBV14 and J is TRBJ1-4, with D unclear. Germline V lookup: CDR1 SGHDN, CDR2 FVKESK. V was pared by 0 bases and J by 3 bases, with 8 bases between. This CDR3 is built from 15 residues. CDR3 nucleotide sequence: TGTGCCAGCAGCCAAGAGAGGGTTGCTAATGAAAAACTGTTTTTT. Its translation: CASSQERVANEKLFF.

The rearrangement joins TRBV18 to TRBJ2-1; 10 bases align to TRBD1. Per germline, CDR1 KGHSH and CDR2 LQKENI. The CDR3 extends over 15 amino acids. The junction had 5 bases not matched to a gene; V was cut back by 6 bases and J by 3 bases. In DNA form, the CDR3 reads TGTGCCAGCTCTTCCGGGACAGGGGACTACAATGAGCAGTTCTTC. Translated, it gives CASSSGTGDYNEQFF.

The genes are TRBV9 and TRBJ1-1, with TRBD1 matching 8 bases. The CDR3 sequence is 15 residues long. V lost 6 bases to trimming and J lost 4 bases; unmatched junction nucleotides: 11. The germline gives CDR1 SGDLS, CDR2 YYNGEE. CDR3: CASTPQGATGTEAFF. Here the CDR3 DNA reads TGTGCCAGCACCCCCCAGGGGGCAACGGGCACTGAAGCTTTCTTT.

The CDR3 region is CASSPEGGMNIQYF. CDR3 nucleotide sequence: TGCGCCAGCAGCCCGGAGGGAGGGATGAACATTCAGTACTTC. The rearrangement links TRBV5-1 to TRBJ2-4, with 7 bases lining up with TRBD2. The CDR3 consists of 14 residues. The germline CDR1 and CDR2 sequences are SGHRS and YFSETQ. V lost 4 bases to trimming and J lost 7 bases; unmatched junction nucleotides: 8.

The chain carries TRBV5-6 and TRBJ2-5, with a weak D call TRBD2 (5 bases). This CDR3 is 13 amino acids long. V gave up 4 bases and J gave up 1 base, with 8 bases separating them. Germline V gives CDR1 SGHDT, CDR2 YYEEEE. In DNA form, the CDR3 reads TGTGCCAGCAGCGGACTTCTCCAAGAGACCCAGTACTTC. Amino acids: CASSGLLQETQYF.

V gene TRBV10-1 combines with J gene TRBJ2-2, with 9 bases fitting TRBD1. Germline CDR1 reads WNHNN; CDR2 reads SYGVQD (reference sequence). The junction had 8 bases not matched to a gene; V was cut back by 7 bases and J by 5 bases. This CDR3 region has 15 residues. CDR3 sequence (DNA): TGCGCCAGCACACAGGGGGCTAGATGGACCGGGGAGCTGTTTTTT. Its translation: CASTQGARWTGELFF.

This chain links TRBV21-1 with TRBJ2-1. TRBV21-1 is designated a pseudogene. The CDR3 is made up of 15 amino acids. CDR3 sequence (DNA): TGTGCCAGCAGCCCTAAGCCACGGAATTACAATGAGCAGTTCTTC. It yields the protein CASSPKPRNYNEQFF.

The rearrangement uses TRBV24-1 and TRBJ1-1; weak D call: TRBD1 (5 bases). V was cut by 9 bases and J by 2 bases, with 9 bases left in between. The CDR3 contains 12 residues. Per the germline V gene, CDR1 is KGHDR and CDR2 is SFDVKD. CDR3 nucleotides: TGTGCCACCCGGGGCCCTAACACTGAAGCTTTCTTT. Translated, it gives CATRGPNTEAFF.

In DNA, the CDR3 is TGCGCCAGCAGCCCCTCTGGCCCTAATGAAAAACTGTTTTTT. Protein sequence: CASSPSGPNEKLFF. The gene calls are TRBV5-1 and TRBJ1-4; unclear D gene. This CDR3 contains 14 residues. V was pared by 4 bases and J by 3 bases, with 10 bases between. Germline CDR1 reads SGHRS; CDR2 reads YFSETQ.